This TCR beta chain was obtained from a study of CD8 T cells in ankylosing spondylitis. This clonotype turned up a few times. Antigen: not known. Broader study findings: A TCR beta motif of 8 or 9 highly homologous variants appeared characteristic of ankylosing spondylitis blood.

V lost 2 bases to trimming and J lost 0 bases; unmatched junction nucleotides: 6. The CDR3 runs to 16 residues. CDR1 and CDR2 from the germline V gene are MNHEY and SMNVEV (reference sequence). A single record per CDR3 protein comes from TCRdb applying MiXCR to the 5' RACE reads. This sample has 90,000 to 120,000 distinct CDR3 sequences, with under 30% found just once. This clonotype was obtained from a male donor with ankylosing spondylitis. The sequenced sample was synovial fluid, either unsorted or a sorted T cell fraction (not recorded which). This chain connects TRBV27 to TRBJ1-1, with TRBD1 matching over 7 bases. CDR3 sequence: CASSLHRGLMNTEAFF. The CDR3 DNA is TGTGCCAGCAGTTTACACAGGGGCTTGATGAACACTGAAGCTTTCTTT.